Below are 29 T cell receptor beta chains sequenced from a single sample in a study of brain T cells in children with intractable seizures. Assay used: immunoSEQ multiplex PCR; TCRdb lists only in-frame clones, some missing. The table lists about 76,000 clones, roughly 91% of them singletons. The material sequenced was peripheral blood, taken at surgery. The receptor source for this set is a boy under two years old with tuberous sclerosis and intractable seizures.

V and J are TRBV3-1 (or the pseudogene TRBV3-2) and TRBJ1-5; 10 bases map to TRBD1. Germline values: CDR1 LGHDT, CDR2 YNNKEL (reference sequence). The CDR3 is 15 residues long. With 1 base clipped from V and 4 bases from J, the junction kept 1 base outside the gene matches. The DNA for the CDR3 is TGTGCCAGCAGCCAAGGGGGACAGGGGAATCAGCCCCAGCATTTT. This encodes CASSQGGQGNQPQHF.

V is TRBV28 and J is TRBJ1-4; D is perhaps TRBD1 (6 bases). The CDR3 runs 14 residues. CDR1 is MDHEN and CDR2 is SYDVKM in the germline V gene. The germline V and J ends were trimmed by 6 bases and 3 bases, with 11 bases remaining between them. CDR3 sequence reads: CASRLDRPNEKLFF. The CDR3 DNA is TGTGCCAGCAGACTAGACAGGCCTAATGAAAAACTGTTTTTT.

This sequence joins TRBV9 and TRBJ2-7; 12 bases are a match to TRBD2. From germline, CDR1 is SGDLS and CDR2 YYNGEE. This CDR3 has 15 residues. Losses at the gene ends were 3 bases for V and 2 bases for J; bases not matched to a gene: 3. DNA for the CDR3: TGTGCCAGCAGCGCCTCTAGCGGGGGGGCCTACGAGCAGTACTTC. The encoded protein is CASSASSGGAYEQYF.

This chain links TRBV6-5 with TRBJ2-2; the match to TRBD1 covers 7 bases. Germline V lookup: CDR1 MNHEY, CDR2 SVGAGI. This CDR3 has 15 residues. V lost 5 bases, J lost 1 base, and 4 bases stayed unmatched. CDR3 DNA: TGTGCCAGCAGTAACCGGGACAGGAACACCGGGGAGCTGTTTTTT. Translating it yields CASSNRDRNTGELFF.

The chain uses TRBV7-9 and TRBJ2-7; perhaps TRBD1 as D (6 bases). The CDR3 has 13 residues. V gave up 5 bases and J gave up 2 bases, with 10 bases separating them. Germline loops: CDR1 SEHNR, CDR2 FQNEAQ (reference sequence). CDR3 amino acids: CASSRQATYEQYF. CDR3 DNA: TGTGCCAGCAGCCGACAGGCGACCTACGAGCAGTACTTC.

The J gene is TRBJ2-3, the V gene TRBV9, with 8 bases that match TRBD2. Germline CDR1 reads SGDLS; CDR2 reads YYNGEE. V dropped 3 bases and J dropped 1; count of bases not matched to a gene: 4. The CDR3 sequence is 15 residues long. Here the CDR3 DNA reads TGTGCCAGCAGCGCCGGACTAGCAGGCACAGATACGCAGTATTTT. Translated: CASSAGLAGTDTQYF.

The chain carries TRBV7-3 and TRBJ2-2; 7 positions agree with TRBD1. V lost 6 bases, J lost 6 bases, and 4 bases stayed unmatched. The CDR3 has 13 residues. The germline V gene encodes CDR1 SGHTA and CDR2 FQGTGA. The CDR3 spells CASRLDRAGELFF. As DNA, the CDR3 is TGTGCCAGCAGGCTAGACAGGGCCGGGGAGCTGTTTTTT.

The CDR3 coding sequence is TGTGCCAGTAGTATGCATGGGGGATTGAACACCGGGGAGCTGTTTTTT. Residues: CASSMHGGLNTGELFF. The V call is TRBV19, the J call TRBJ2-2; D possibly uses TRBD1 or TRBD2 (5 bases each). V was pared by 3 bases and J by 1 base, with 12 bases between. The CDR3 covers 16 residues. Germline V lookup: CDR1 LNHDA, CDR2 SQIVND (reference sequence).

Here the CDR3 reads CAWSDRDRGLNEQYF. The DNA of the CDR3 is TGTGCCTGGAGCGACCGGGACAGGGGGCTAAACGAGCAGTACTTC. The rearrangement uses TRBV30 and TRBJ2-7; 12 bases are shared with TRBD1. The germline gives CDR1 GTSNPN, CDR2 SVGIG (reference sequence). The junction had 8 bases not matched to a gene; V was cut back by 3 bases and J by 5 bases. The CDR3 sequence is 15 residues long.

The V gene is TRBV7-3, the J gene TRBJ2-1; 13 bases fit TRBD2. The germline V gene encodes CDR1 SGHTA and CDR2 FQGTGA. CDR3 length: 13 amino acids. The V and J ends lost 5 bases and 13 bases, in that order; junction bases with no gene match: 5. The CDR3 spells CASSPGTSGKQFF. The CDR3 DNA follows: TGTGCCAGCAGCCCCGGGACTAGCGGGAAACAGTTCTTC.

The chain employs TRBV12-3 or TRBV12-4 and TRBJ1-2, with D hard to call. Trimming shortened V by 5 bases and J by 5 bases, and 12 bases separated the two germline ends. CDR3 length: 13 residues. CDR3 residues: CASSDHPGYGYTF. The CDR3 region has the DNA TGTGCCAGCAGTGATCACCCCGGGTATGGCTACACCTTC.

To note about this clone: Other DNA sequences from this sample encode an identical CDR3 as well. V usage is TRBV28 and J usage is TRBJ2-7; D is perhaps TRBD1 (5 bases). V lost 7 bases to trimming and J lost 6 bases, with 19 bases between them. CDR1 is MDHEN and CDR2 is SYDVKM in the germline V gene. This CDR3 contains 14 residues. The CDR3 is CASTPGSPLLEQYF. The CDR3 DNA reads TGTGCCAGCACCCCAGGGTCACCCCTTCTCGAGCAGTACTTC.

The chain couples TRBV4-2 to TRBJ2-4; the D is unclear. V dropped 1 base and J dropped 3 bases, with 4 bases sitting between them. The germline V gene has CDR1 LGHNA and CDR2 YNFKEQ. This CDR3 has 13 residues. Here the CDR3 reads CASSQADKNIQYF. The CDR3 nucleotides are TGTGCCAGCAGCCAAGCGGACAAAAACATTCAGTACTTC.

This chain uses TRBV3-1 (or the pseudogene TRBV3-2) with TRBJ2-6; the D is unclear. CDR3 length: 17 residues. V shed 0 bases and J shed 0 bases, with 9 bases lying between them. Germline loops: CDR1 LGHDT, CDR2 YNNKEL (reference sequence). The DNA for the CDR3 is TGTGCCAGCAGCCAAGATCAGTCGGGCTCTGGGGCCAACGTCCTGACTTTC. Translating gives CASSQDQSGSGANVLTF.

V gene TRBV3-1 (or the pseudogene TRBV3-2) combines with J gene TRBJ1-6; D remains ambiguous. V lost 1 base and J lost 3, with 4 bases in between. This CDR3 region has 14 residues. Germline V gene sequence: CDR1 LGHDT, CDR2 YNNKEL (reference sequence). CDR3: CASSQASYNSPLHF. As DNA, the CDR3 is TGTGCCAGCAGCCAAGCCAGCTATAATTCACCCCTCCACTTT.

The rearrangement joins TRBV4-1 to TRBJ2-3; D gene uncertain. CDR3 length: 15 residues. V dropped 1 base and J dropped 1 base, with 9 bases sitting between them. Germline V lookup: CDR1 MGHRA, CDR2 YSYEKL. The CDR3 here is CASSQVPGGTDTQYF. The CDR3, as DNA: TGCGCCAGCAGCCAAGTTCCGGGCGGCACAGATACGCAGTATTTT.

This clone is a singleton in its sample. The chain has TRBV6-5 and TRBJ1-5, with D uncertain. The V end was cut by 5 bases, the J end by 0 bases, with 11 bases between. Germline-derived CDR1 and CDR2 are MNHEY and SVGAGI. This CDR3 region has 15 residues. CDR3 protein: CASSPHSLSNQPQHF. CDR3 nucleotides: TGTGCCAGCAGTCCCCACAGCCTTAGCAATCAGCCCCAGCATTTT.

This chain joins TRBV7-9 and TRBJ1-2; maybe TRBD1 (6 bases). The CDR3 totals 13 residues. Deletions cut 5 bases from V and 8 bases from J, with 15 bases between. Germline CDR1 and CDR2: SEHNR and FQNEAQ (reference sequence). CDR3 region: CASSPWGQLGYTF. Written as DNA, the CDR3 is TGTGCCAGCAGCCCGTGGGGGCAGTTGGGCTACACCTTC.

This clone has only a few counts. V is TRBV5-1 and J is TRBJ1-6; the match to TRBD1 covers 8 bases. Germline-derived CDR1 and CDR2 are SGHRS and YFSETQ. The trim removed 4 bases at V and 9 bases at J, leaving 9 bases unmatched. The CDR3 spans 15 residues. The CDR3 bases are TGCGCCAGCAGCCCCGGGGGCAGGGGGCTTTCACCCCTCCACTTT. Translation gives CASSPGGRGLSPLHF.

The rearrangement uses TRBV6-6 and TRBJ1-2; D not resolved. The CDR3 extends over 15 amino acids. V lost 0 bases and J 6 bases, leaving 14 bases between the germline ends. The germline CDR1 and CDR2 sequences are MNHNY and SVGAGI (reference sequence). The CDR3 reads CASSYSNKMQDGYTF. CDR3 in DNA: TGTGCCAGCAGTTACTCAAACAAGATGCAGGATGGCTACACCTTC.

The chain joins TRBV6-4 to TRBJ2-1; D is ambiguous. The CDR3 extends over 13 amino acids. Trimming took off 3 bases at V and 4 bases at J, with 7 bases between the two ends. Germline values: CDR1 MRHNA, CDR2 SNTAGT. This CDR3 reads CASSDGSYNEQFF. DNA for the CDR3: TGTGCCAGCAGTGATGGCAGTTACAATGAGCAGTTCTTC.

The genes are TRBV4-1 and TRBJ1-2; 9 nucleotides line up with TRBD1. This CDR3 has 15 residues. Germline loops: CDR1 MGHRA, CDR2 YSYEKL. After removal of 3 bases from V and 4 bases from J, the junction contained 6 bases not matched to a gene. The CDR3 loop reads CASSQPLQGAYGYTF. The CDR3 nucleotides are TGCGCCAGCAGCCAGCCCTTACAGGGGGCCTATGGCTACACCTTC.

The rearrangement uses TRBV29-1 and TRBJ2-7, with TRBD1 as a possible D gene (6 bases). Between the trimmed V and J ends, which lost 5 bases and 1 base, there was a span of 18 bases. Germline assignment: CDR1 SQVTM and CDR2 ANQGSEA. The CDR3 contains 15 residues. CDR3 sequence: CSVWVGRGISYEQYF. The CDR3, as DNA: TGCAGCGTTTGGGTCGGCAGGGGCATTTCCTACGAGCAGTACTTC.

This chain uses TRBV5-8 with TRBJ2-3, with D maybe TRBD1 (6 bases). The CDR3 loop spans 17 amino acids. V was cut by 3 bases and J by 2 bases, with 19 bases left in between. CDR1 is SGHTS, CDR2 YDEGEE, per germline. For the CDR3, the DNA is TGTGCCAGCAGCTCTCAGGGGAGTCTCGCGTTCACAGATACGCAGTATTTT. Translation: CASSSQGSLAFTDTQYF.

The chain couples TRBV28 to TRBJ2-7; the D is unclear. Germline V lookup: CDR1 MDHEN, CDR2 SYDVKM. This CDR3 has 14 residues. V was trimmed by 2 bases and J by 6 bases, leaving 14 bases between them. Written as DNA, the CDR3 is TGTGCCAGCAGTTTAGGCTTCCCGAGTGGCGAGCAGTACTTC. It specifies CASSLGFPSGEQYF.

The chain links TRBV27 to TRBJ1-6; tentative D call: TRBD1 (5 bases). The CDR3 spans 16 residues. Germline CDR1 reads MNHEY; CDR2 reads SMNVEV (reference sequence). Trimming left V 0 bases short and J 3 bases short, with 9 bases between. CDR3 loop: CASSLSWGDYNSPLHF. CDR3 nucleotides: TGTGCCAGCAGTTTATCGTGGGGGGACTATAATTCACCCCTCCACTTT.

The V call is TRBV10-2, the J call TRBJ2-1, with a tentative D call TRBD2 (5 bases). Trimming removed 8 bases at V and 6 bases at J, with 8 bases between. Germline loops: CDR1 WSHSY, CDR2 SAAADI. The CDR3 covers 11 residues. CDR3: CASRDSNEQFF. Here the CDR3 DNA reads TGCGCCAGCCGGGATTCCAATGAGCAGTTCTTC.

The chain recombines TRBV25-1 with TRBJ2-3; TRBD1 aligns across 8 bases. CDR1 and CDR2 from the germline V gene are MGHDK and SYGVNS. The trim removed 3 bases at V and 2 bases at J, leaving 1 base unmatched. The CDR3 has 14 residues. The CDR3 protein is CASSEDRDTDTQYF. In nucleotides, the CDR3 is TGTGCCAGCAGTGAGGACAGGGACACAGATACGCAGTATTTT.

The rearrangement links TRBV4-1 to TRBJ2-2, with 8 nucleotides matching TRBD1. Germline loops: CDR1 MGHRA, CDR2 YSYEKL. J gave up 5 bases and V 5 bases, and 7 bases lay outside the gene matches. The CDR3 has 15 amino acids. CDR3 sequence reads: CASSSWTGNTGELFF. The DNA of the CDR3 is TGCGCCAGCAGCTCGTGGACAGGGAATACCGGGGAGCTGTTTTTT.